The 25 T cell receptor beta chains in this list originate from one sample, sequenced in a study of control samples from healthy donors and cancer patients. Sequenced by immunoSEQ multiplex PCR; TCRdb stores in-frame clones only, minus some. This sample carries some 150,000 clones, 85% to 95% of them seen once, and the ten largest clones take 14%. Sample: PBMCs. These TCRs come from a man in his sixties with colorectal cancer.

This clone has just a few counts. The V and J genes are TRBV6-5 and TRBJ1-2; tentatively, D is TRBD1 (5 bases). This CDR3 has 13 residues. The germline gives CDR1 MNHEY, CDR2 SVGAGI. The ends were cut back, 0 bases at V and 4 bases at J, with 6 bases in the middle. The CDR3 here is CASSYSGTYGYTF. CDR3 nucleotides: TGTGCCAGCAGTTACTCGGGGACCTATGGCTACACCTTC.

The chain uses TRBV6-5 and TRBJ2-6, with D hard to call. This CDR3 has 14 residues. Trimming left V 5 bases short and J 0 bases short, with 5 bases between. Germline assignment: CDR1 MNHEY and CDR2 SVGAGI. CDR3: CASSTTSGANVLTF. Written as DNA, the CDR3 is TGTGCCAGCAGTACTACCTCTGGGGCCAACGTCCTGACTTTC.

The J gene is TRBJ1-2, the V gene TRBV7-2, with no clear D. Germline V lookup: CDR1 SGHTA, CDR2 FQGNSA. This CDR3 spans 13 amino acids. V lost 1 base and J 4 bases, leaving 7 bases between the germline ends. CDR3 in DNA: TGTGCCAGCAGCTTAGATGCCTTCTATGGCTACACCTTC. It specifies CASSLDAFYGYTF.

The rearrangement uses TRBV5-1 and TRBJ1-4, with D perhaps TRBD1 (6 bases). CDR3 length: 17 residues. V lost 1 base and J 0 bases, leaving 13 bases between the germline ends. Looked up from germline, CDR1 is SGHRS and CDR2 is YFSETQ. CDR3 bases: TGCGCCAGCAGCTTGACAGGGTTAACGTCAACTAATGAAAAACTGTTTTTT. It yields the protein CASSLTGLTSTNEKLFF.

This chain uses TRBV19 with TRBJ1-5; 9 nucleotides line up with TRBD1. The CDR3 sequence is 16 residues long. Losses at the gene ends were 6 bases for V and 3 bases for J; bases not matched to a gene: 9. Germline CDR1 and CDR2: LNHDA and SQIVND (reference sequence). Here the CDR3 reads CASRAQGAPLNQPQHF. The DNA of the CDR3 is TGTGCCAGTAGGGCACAGGGGGCGCCCCTCAATCAGCCCCAGCATTTT.

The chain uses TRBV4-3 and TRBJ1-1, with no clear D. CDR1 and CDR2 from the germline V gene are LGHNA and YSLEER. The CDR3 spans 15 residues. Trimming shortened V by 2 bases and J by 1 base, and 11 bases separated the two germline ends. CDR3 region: CASSQNSFQNTEAFF. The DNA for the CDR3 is TGCGCCAGCAGCCAAAACAGTTTCCAGAACACTGAAGCTTTCTTT.

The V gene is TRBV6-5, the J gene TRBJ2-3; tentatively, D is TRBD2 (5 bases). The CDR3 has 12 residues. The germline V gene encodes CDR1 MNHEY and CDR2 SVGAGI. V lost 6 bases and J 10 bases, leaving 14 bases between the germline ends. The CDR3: CASRNPSYAQYF. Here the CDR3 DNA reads TGTGCCAGCAGAAATCCTAGCTATGCGCAGTATTTT.

The CDR3 DNA is TGTGCCAGCAGTTTTAGGGGGGGGGCCTACAATGAGCAGTTCTTC. This sequence encodes CASSFRGGAYNEQFF. This chain connects TRBV28 to TRBJ2-1; weak D call: TRBD2 (7 bases). This CDR3 spans 15 amino acids. The V end lost 3 bases, the J end lost 2 bases, and 11 bases lay between the germline ends. The germline V gene encodes CDR1 MDHEN and CDR2 SYDVKM. Using reference TRBV28 and TRBJ2-1 for the parts outside the CDR3, the full variable domain is DVKVTQSSRYLVKRTGEKVFLECVQDMDHENMFWYRQDPGLGLRLIYFSYDVKMKEKGDIPEGYSVSREKKERFSLILESASTNQTSMYLCASSFRGGAYNEQFFGPGTRLTVL.

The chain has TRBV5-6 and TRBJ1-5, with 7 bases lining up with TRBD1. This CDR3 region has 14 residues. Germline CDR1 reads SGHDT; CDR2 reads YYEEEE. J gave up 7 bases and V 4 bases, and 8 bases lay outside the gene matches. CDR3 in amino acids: CASSLRGGGQPQHF. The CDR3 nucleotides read TGTGCCAGCAGCCTGCGAGGGGGCGGGCAGCCCCAGCATTTT.

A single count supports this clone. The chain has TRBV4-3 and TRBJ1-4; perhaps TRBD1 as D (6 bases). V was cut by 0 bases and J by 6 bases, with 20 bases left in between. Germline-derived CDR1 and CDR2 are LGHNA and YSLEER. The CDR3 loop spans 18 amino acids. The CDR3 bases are TGCGCCAGCAGCCAAGATTTAGGAGGGGCAGGGGAGGATGAAAAACTGTTTTTT. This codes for CASSQDLGGAGEDEKLFF.

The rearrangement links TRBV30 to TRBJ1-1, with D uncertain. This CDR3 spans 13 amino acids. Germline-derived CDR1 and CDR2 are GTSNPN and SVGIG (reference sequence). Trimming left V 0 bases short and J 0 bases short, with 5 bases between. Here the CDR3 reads CAWSVKLNTEAFF. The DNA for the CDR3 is TGTGCCTGGAGTGTGAAGCTGAACACTGAAGCTTTCTTT. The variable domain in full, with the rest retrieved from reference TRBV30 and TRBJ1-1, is SQTIHQWPATLVQPVGSPLSLECTVEGTSNPNLYWYRQAAGRGLQLLFYSVGIGQISSEVPQNLSASRPQDRQFILSSKKLLLSDSGFYLCAWSVKLNTEAFFGQGTRLTVV.

This CDR3 is CASSPVMNTEAFF. In nucleotides, the CDR3 is TGTGCCAGCAGTCCCGTCATGAACACTGAAGCTTTCTTT. The chain is built from TRBV27 and TRBJ1-1; no reliable D call. Germline-derived CDR1 and CDR2 are MNHEY and SMNVEV (reference sequence). The CDR3 spans 13 residues. The V and J ends lost 5 bases and 0 bases respectively, with 7 bases between them.

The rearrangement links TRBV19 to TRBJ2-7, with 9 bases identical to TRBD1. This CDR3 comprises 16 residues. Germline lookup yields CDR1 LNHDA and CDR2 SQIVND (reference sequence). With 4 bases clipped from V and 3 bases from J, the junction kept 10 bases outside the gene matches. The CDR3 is CASSRSGTGLYYEQYF. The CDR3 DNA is TGTGCCAGTAGTAGATCCGGGACAGGGCTCTACTACGAGCAGTACTTC.

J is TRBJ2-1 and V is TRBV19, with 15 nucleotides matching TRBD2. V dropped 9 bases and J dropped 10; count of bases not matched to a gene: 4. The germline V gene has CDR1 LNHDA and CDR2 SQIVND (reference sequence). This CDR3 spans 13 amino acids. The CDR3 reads CASGLAGGSEQFF. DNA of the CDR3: TGTGCCAGCGGACTAGCGGGGGGGAGCGAGCAGTTCTTC.

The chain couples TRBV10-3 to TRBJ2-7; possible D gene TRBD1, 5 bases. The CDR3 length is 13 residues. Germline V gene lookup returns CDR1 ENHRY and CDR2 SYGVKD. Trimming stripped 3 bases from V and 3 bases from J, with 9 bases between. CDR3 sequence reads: CAISDRTSYEQYF. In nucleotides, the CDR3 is TGTGCCATCAGTGATAGGACAAGCTACGAGCAGTACTTC.

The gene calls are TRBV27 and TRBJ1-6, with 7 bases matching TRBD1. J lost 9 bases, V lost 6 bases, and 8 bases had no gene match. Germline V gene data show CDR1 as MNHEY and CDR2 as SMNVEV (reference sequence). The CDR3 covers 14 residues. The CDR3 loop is CASSPDRAGSPLHF. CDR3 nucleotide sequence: TGTGCCAGCAGCCCAGACAGGGCGGGTTCACCCCTCCACTTT.

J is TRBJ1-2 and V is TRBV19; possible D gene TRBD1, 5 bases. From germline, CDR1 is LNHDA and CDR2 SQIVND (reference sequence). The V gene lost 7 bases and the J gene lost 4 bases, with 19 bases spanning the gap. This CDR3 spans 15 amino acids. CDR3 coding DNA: TGTGCCAGTACCATCGGTGGGGCCCAACCCTATGGCTACACCTTC. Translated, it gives CASTIGGAQPYGYTF.

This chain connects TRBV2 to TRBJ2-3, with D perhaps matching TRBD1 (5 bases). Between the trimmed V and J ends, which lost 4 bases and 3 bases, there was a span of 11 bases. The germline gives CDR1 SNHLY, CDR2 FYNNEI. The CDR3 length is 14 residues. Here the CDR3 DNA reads TGTGCCAGCAGTGGGGGCCCCCCGACAGATACGCAGTATTTT. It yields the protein CASSGGPPTDTQYF.

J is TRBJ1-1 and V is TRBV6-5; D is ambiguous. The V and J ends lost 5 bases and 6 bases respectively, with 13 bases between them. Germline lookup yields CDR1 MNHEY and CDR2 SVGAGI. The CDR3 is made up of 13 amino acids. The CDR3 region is CASSRTEVPEAFF. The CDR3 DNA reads TGTGCCAGCAGTCGTACTGAGGTCCCTGAAGCTTTCTTT.

CDR3 sequence (DNA): TGTGCCAGCAGCTTAATGACAGGAGGGTATGGCTACACCTTC. Amino acids: CASSLMTGGYGYTF. The chain employs TRBV5-4 and TRBJ1-2, with TRBD1 as a possible D gene (6 bases). The ends were cut back, 2 bases at V and 5 bases at J, with 13 bases in the middle. This CDR3 region has 14 residues. Germline CDR1 reads SGHNT; CDR2 reads YYREEE (reference sequence).

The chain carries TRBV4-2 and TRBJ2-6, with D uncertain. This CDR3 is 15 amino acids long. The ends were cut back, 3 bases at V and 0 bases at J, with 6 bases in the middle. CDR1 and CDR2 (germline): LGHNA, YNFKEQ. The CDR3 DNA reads TGTGCCAGCAGCCAGTCCAGCTCTGGGGCCAACGTCCTGACTTTC. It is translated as CASSQSSSGANVLTF.

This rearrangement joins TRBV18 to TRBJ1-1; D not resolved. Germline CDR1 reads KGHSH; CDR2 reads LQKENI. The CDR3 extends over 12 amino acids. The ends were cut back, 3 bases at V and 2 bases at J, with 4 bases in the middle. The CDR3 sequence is CASSPSNTEAFF. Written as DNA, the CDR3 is TGTGCCAGCTCACCTTCTAACACTGAAGCTTTCTTT.

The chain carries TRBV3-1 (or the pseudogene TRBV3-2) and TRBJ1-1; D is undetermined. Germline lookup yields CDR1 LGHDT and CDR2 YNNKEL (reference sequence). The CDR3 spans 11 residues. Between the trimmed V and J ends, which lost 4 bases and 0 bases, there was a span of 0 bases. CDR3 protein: CASSLNTEAFF. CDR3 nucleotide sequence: TGTGCCAGCAGCCTGAACACTGAAGCTTTCTTT.

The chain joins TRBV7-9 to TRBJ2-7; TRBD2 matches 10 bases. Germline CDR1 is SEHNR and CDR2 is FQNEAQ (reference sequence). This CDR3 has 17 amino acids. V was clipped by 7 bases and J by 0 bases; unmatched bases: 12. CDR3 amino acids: CASTPALAGANSYEQYF. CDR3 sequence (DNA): TGTGCCAGCACCCCGGCCCTAGCGGGGGCCAACTCCTACGAGCAGTACTTC.

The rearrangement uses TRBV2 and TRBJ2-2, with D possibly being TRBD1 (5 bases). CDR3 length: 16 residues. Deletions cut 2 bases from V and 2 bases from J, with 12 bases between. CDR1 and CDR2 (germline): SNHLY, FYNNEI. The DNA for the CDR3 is TGTGCCAGCAGTGAAATAGGGGCGGATAACACCGGGGAGCTGTTTTTT. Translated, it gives CASSEIGADNTGELFF.